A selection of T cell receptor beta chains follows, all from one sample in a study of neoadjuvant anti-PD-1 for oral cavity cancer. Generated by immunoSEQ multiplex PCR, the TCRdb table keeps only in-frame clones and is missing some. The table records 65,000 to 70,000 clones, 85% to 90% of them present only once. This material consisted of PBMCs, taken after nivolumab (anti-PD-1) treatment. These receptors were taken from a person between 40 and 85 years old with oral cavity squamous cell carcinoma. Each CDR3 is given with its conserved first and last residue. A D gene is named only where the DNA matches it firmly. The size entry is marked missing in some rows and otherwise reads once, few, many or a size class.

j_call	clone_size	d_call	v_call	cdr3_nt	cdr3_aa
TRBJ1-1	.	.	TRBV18	TGTGCCAGCTCACCAGCGTCCACTGAAGCTTTCTTT	CASSPASTEAFF
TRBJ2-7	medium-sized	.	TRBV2	TGTGCCGCAGGGGCGCGGGGATACGAGCAGTACTTC	CAAGARGYEQYF
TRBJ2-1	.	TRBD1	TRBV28	TGTGCCAGCAGCCCCGGCCTGGGACAGGGAGGCATCAATGAGCAGTTCTTC	CASSPGLGQGGINEQFF
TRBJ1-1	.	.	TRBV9	TGTGCCAGCAGCGTAGAGAACACTGAAGCTTTCTTT	CASSVENTEAFF
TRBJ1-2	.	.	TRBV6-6	TGTGCCAGCACCTCAGACCCAGGGAACGGCTATGGCTACACCTTC	CASTSDPGNGYGYTF
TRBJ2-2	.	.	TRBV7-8	TGTGCCAGCAGCCCCCTGGCCCTGATGAACACCGGGGAGCTGTTTTTT	CASSPLALMNTGELFF
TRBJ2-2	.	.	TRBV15	TGTGCCACCAGCAGAGATGAGGGACCCGGGGAGCTGTTTTTT	CATSRDEGPGELFF
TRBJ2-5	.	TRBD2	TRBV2	TGTGCCAGCAGTCAACCGGGACTAGCGGGGGGCGAATACCTCCAAGAGACCCAGTACTTC	CASSQPGLAGGEYLQETQYF
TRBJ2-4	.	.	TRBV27	TGTGCCAGCAGTTTGAGGGGCTCTAAAAACATTCAGTACTTC	CASSLRGSKNIQYF
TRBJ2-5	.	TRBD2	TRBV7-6	TGTGCCAGCAGCTTTGCGGGAGTAAAGACCCAGTACTTC	CASSFAGVKTQYF
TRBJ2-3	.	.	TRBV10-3	TGTGCCATCAGTGAGTCATTTGGCAGCACAGATACGCAGTATTTT	CAISESFGSTDTQYF
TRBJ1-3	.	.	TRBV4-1	TGCGCCAGCAGCCAAGAGAGGACATACTCTGGAAACACCATATATTTT	CASSQERTYSGNTIYF
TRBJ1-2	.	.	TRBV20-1	TGCAGTGCTACGGGTGGCTACACCTTC	CSATGGYTF
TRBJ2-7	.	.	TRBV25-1	TGTGCCAGCAGTGAACCGGGGGACGCACCCTACGAGCAGTACTTC	CASSEPGDAPYEQYF
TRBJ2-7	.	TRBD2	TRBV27	TGTGCCAGCAGTTTCCCCAGCGGGACGGGGACCTACGAGCAGTACTTC	CASSFPSGTGTYEQYF
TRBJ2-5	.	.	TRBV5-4	TGTGCCAGCAGCTCTCAGGGCTTCCAAGAGACCCAGTACTTC	CASSSQGFQETQYF
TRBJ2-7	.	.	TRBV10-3	TGTGCCATCAAAACCGACACCGGGCGCTACGAGCAGTACTTC	CAIKTDTGRYEQYF
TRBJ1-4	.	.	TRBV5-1	TGCGCCAGCAGCTTGGGGTTCGAAGGAAAACTGTTTTTT	CASSLGFEGKLFF
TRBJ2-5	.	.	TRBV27	TGTGCCAGCAGTGCCCGGGGTTCACAAGAGACCCAGTACTTC	CASSARGSQETQYF
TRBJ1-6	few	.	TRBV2	TGTGCCAGCAGTGACTTTTCACCCCTCCACTTT	CASSDFSPLHF
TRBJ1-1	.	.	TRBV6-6	TGTGCCAGCAATGAATTACAGGGAAGTCACACTGAAGCTTTCTTT	CASNELQGSHTEAFF
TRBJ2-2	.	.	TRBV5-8	TGTGCCAGCAGCTTGGGGAGCGGGGAGCTGTTTTTT	CASSLGSGELFF
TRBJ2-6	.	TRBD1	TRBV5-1	TGCGCCAGCAGCACACAGGGGGGAGATGGGGCCAACGTCCTGACTTTC	CASSTQGGDGANVLTF
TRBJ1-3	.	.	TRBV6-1	TGTGCCAGCAGTGAAGCCTGGGGGCCGAGCTCTGGAAACACCATATATTTT	CASSEAWGPSSGNTIYF
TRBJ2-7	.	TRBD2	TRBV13	TGTGCCAGCAGCTTAGGCGGCGGACTAGCGGGAGGCCCACTACTTGAGCAGTACTTC	CASSLGGGLAGGPLLEQYF
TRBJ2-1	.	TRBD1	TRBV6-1	TGTGCCAGCACTAGGGACAGGGAGGGCTACAATGAGCAGTTCTTC	CASTRDREGYNEQFF
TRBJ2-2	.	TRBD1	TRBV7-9	TGTGCCAGCAGCCGGCAAGGGACAGGGGCCGGGGAGCTGTTTTTT	CASSRQGTGAGELFF
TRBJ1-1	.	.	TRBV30	TGTGCCTGGAGTGTCAGCAAAGAAGCTTTCTTT	CAWSVSKEAFF
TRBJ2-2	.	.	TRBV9	TGTGCCAGCAGCCCCACCAGCTTGCCCGGGGAGCTGTTTTTT	CASSPTSLPGELFF
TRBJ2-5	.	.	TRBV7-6	TGTGCCAGCAGCCTCCCTTGGGAGACCCAGTACTTC	CASSLPWETQYF
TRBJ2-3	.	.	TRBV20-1	TGCAGTACGAGTGGCTCCGATACGCAGTATTTT	CSTSGSDTQYF
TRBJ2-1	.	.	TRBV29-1	TGCAGCGTTGAAGAGAGGGGAATTGAGCAGTTCTTC	CSVEERGIEQFF
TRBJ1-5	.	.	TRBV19	TGTGCCAGTAGTATCTTCGGACAACGGTTTAGCAATCAGCCCCAGCATTTT	CASSIFGQRFSNQPQHF
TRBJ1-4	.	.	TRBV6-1	TGTGCCAGCAGAGTGGGCGGAGCGGGTGAAAAACTGTTTTTT	CASRVGGAGEKLFF
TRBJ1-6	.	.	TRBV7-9	TGTGCCAGCAGCCGCACCGGGGGTGGCAATTCACCCCTCCACTTT	CASSRTGGGNSPLHF
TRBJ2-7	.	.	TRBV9	TGTGCCAGCAGCGTAGACCCACTGGCCCCCTACGAGCAGTACTTC	CASSVDPLAPYEQYF
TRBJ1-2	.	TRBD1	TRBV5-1	TGCGCCAGCAGCTTGGCGCAGGACAGGGTTCCCCTGTATGGCTACACCTTC	CASSLAQDRVPLYGYTF
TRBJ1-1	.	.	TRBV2	TGTGCCAGCAGTGTGGGATCGGGGGGCCTTGGCACTGAAGCTTTCTTT	CASSVGSGGLGTEAFF
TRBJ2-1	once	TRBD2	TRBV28	TGTGCCAGCAGCACCTCTGCTAGCGGGAAAGCGGGTGAGCAGTTCTTC	CASSTSASGKAGEQFF
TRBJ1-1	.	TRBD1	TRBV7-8	TGTGCCAGCAGCTCATATAGAACAGGGGGCCGTGAAGCTTTCTTT	CASSSYRTGGREAFF
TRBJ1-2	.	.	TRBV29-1	TGCAGCGTGGTTCGGAAGAACTATGGCTACACCTTC	CSVVRKNYGYTF
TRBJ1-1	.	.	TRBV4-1	TGCGCCAGCAGCCAAGTGTGGGGCTGGAACCAGACTGAAGCTTTCTTT	CASSQVWGWNQTEAFF
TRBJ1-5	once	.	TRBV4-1	TGCGCCAGCAGCCAAGGACGGGGCGAGAATCAGCCCCAGCATTTT	CASSQGRGENQPQHF
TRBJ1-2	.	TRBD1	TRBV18	TGTGCCAGCCATCAGGGACAGAACAAGGATCACACCTTC	CASHQGQNKDHTF
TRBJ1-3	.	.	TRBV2	TGTGCCAGCAGTGAAGCGATGCTGAGCTCTGGAAACACCATATATTTT	CASSEAMLSSGNTIYF
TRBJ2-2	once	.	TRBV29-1	TGCAGCGTTGACAGGGGTGGCGGGGAGCTGTTTTTT	CSVDRGGGELFF
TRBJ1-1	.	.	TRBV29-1	TGCAGCGTTGAAGGACGAGGACAGATGAACACTGAAGCTTTCTTT	CSVEGRGQMNTEAFF
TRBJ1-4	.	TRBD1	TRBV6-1	TGTGCCAGCAGGGCAACGGACAGGGGAGTCGGGAAACTGTTTTTT	CASRATDRGVGKLFF